This T cell receptor beta chain emerged from a study of identical twins. Unique molecular identifiers were in the cDNA, with template-switch universal primer binding. TCRdb reanalysed the 5' RACE reads using MiXCR and keeps one entry per CDR3 protein. The top ten clones hold under 2% of a sample with about 920,000 distinct CDR3 sequences, roughly an eighth of them seen once. A word on this clonotype: Its antigen is not identified.

Study findings and constraints: Out-of-frame beta chain sequences displayed weaker excess sharing between twins.

These data were also reused for a study on yellow fever vaccine responses in identical twins. That paper notes: A vaccine T cell response that seemed partly convergent and partly personalized was reported in twins.

The TCR was taken from a woman under 30 in good health. The sample was PBMCs.

CDR3 in amino acids: CATSDSPTGYNQPQHF. The CDR3 bases are TGTGCCACCAGTGATTCGCCCACAGGCTACAATCAGCCCCAGCATTTT. The chain has TRBV24-1 and TRBJ1-5; a possible D gene is TRBD1 (5 bases). Germline V gives CDR1 KGHDR, CDR2 SFDVKD. Trimming pared 2 bases from V and 3 bases from J, leaving 13 bases between. This CDR3 spans 16 amino acids.